One sample yielded the 2 T cell receptor beta chains listed below, sequenced in a study of cytomegalovirus exposure and HLA in healthy donors. PCR employed 60 Vbeta and 13 Jbeta primers. Sequencing used immunoSEQ multiplex PCR; TCRdb keeps in-frame clones, though not all of them. Here the sample spans about 250,000 clones, 92% being singletons. The material sequenced was PBMCs. These receptors were collected from a girl aged 2 to 9 in good health and CMV-seronegative.

The chain has TRBV6-1 and TRBJ2-7, with 9 bases lining up with TRBD1. Trimming removed 5 bases from V and 1 base from J; junction bases left unmatched: 3. This CDR3 region has 14 residues. Germline V CDR1 and CDR2: MNHNS, SASEGT. The CDR3 nucleotides are TGTGCCAGCAGTCGGGGACAGGGTTCCTACGAGCAGTACTTC. Its translation: CASSRGQGSYEQYF.

The J gene is TRBJ1-5, the V gene TRBV15; perhaps TRBD1 as D (6 bases). Deletions cut 1 base from V and 0 bases from J, with 13 bases between. The CDR3 is 17 amino acids. Germline-derived CDR1 and CDR2 are LNHNV and YYDKDF (reference sequence). CDR3 bases: TGTGCCACCAGCAGAGTTGTGGGGGCGATTAGCAATCAGCCCCAGCATTTT. It codes for CATSRVVGAISNQPQHF. The full variable domain, completed using reference TRBV15 and TRBJ1-5, is DAMVIQNPRYQVTQFGKPVTLSCSQTLNHNVMYWYQQKSSQAPKLLFHYYDKDFNNEADTPDNFQSRRPNTSFCFLDIRSPGLGDTAMYLCATSRVVGAISNQPQHFGDGTRLSIL.